This T cell receptor (beta chain) was retrieved from a study of blood T cell repertoires in COVID-19. As for the study in general: T cells, B-cell-depleted T cells, or PBMCs supplied cDNA or gDNA.

The germline gives CDR1 MNHEY, CDR2 SMNVEV (reference sequence). Trimming cost V 5 bases and J 7 bases, with 8 bases left between them. The CDR3 contains 12 residues. Under the authors' procedure: The assay estimated nucleated cells by amplifying reference gene primers. The table came from immunoSEQ multiplex PCR; TCRdb's copy has only in-frame clones and leaves some out. Clonal size and the V and J genes are those of that table, whereas D and trimming came from the DNA. The table lists more than 350,000 clones, around 92% of them singletons. The origin of this receptor is a woman in her 30s with COVID-19, enrolled during active disease. This sequence joins TRBV27 and TRBJ2-2; TRBD1 is a possible D gene (5 bases). Sequencing input: peripheral blood. In nucleotides, the CDR3 is TGTGCCAGCAGTCAGGGTTTCGGGGAGCTGTTTTTT. Its protein is CASSQGFGELFF.